One sample yielded the 26 T cell receptor beta chains listed below, sequenced in a study of tumor and adjacent non-tumor tissue in lung cancer. The library came from three nested PCR rounds adapted from ARM-PCR protocols. One entry per CDR3 protein results from TCRdb running MiXCR on the multiplex PCR reads. The repertoire holds around 99,000 distinct CDR3 sequences, with approximately 82% as singletons. No cell sorting was done before RNA was extracted from the tissue. Sequences were obtained from lung tumor tissue. These receptors came from an older woman with non-small cell lung cancer.

This clonotype has ten or more counts. The chain is built from TRBV6-2 or TRBV6-3 and TRBJ1-5, with a tentative D call TRBD1 (6 bases). The V gene lost 7 bases and the J gene lost 1 base, with 17 bases spanning the gap. The length of the CDR3 is 16 residues. Germline loops: CDR1 MNHEY, CDR2 SVGEGT. Here the CDR3 reads CASMPQGIGSNQPQHF. The CDR3 DNA sequence: TGTGCCAGCATGCCTCAGGGGATAGGGAGCAATCAGCCCCAGCATTTT.

Only one count was recorded for this clonotype. One end of the junction varies from germline; a read error may be responsible. This chain links TRBV20-1 with TRBJ2-3; maybe TRBD2 (6 bases). The CDR3 totals 15 residues. Germline V gene lookup returns CDR1 DFQATT and CDR2 SNEGSKA (reference sequence). DNA of the CDR3: TGCAGTGCTAGGGAGGCGGGGCAGGACACAGATGCGCAGTATTTT. Its protein is CSAREAGQDTDAQYF.

V usage is TRBV10-3 and J usage is TRBJ2-2; D remains unclear. V was trimmed by 5 bases and J by 3 bases, leaving 10 bases between them. The CDR3 is made up of 14 amino acids. Germline V lookup: CDR1 ENHRY, CDR2 SYGVKD. This CDR3 reads CAISTQSDTGELFF. CDR3 DNA sequence: TGTGCCATCAGTACACAATCGGACACCGGGGAGCTGTTTTTT.

The gene calls are TRBV10-2 and TRBJ1-5, with 7 bases fitting TRBD1. The V and J ends lost 4 bases and 12 bases, in that order; junction bases with no gene match: 6. The CDR3 extends over 12 amino acids. Germline V gene data show CDR1 as WSHSY and CDR2 as SAAADI. In DNA, the CDR3 is TGCGCCAGCAGTGTAGGGGGACAGTTCCAGCATTTT. Protein sequence: CASSVGGQFQHF.

Note on this clonotype: A much larger clone differs by one base, so this may be a read error. The J gene is TRBJ2-5, the V gene TRBV4-3; D is unclear. The CDR3 runs 15 residues. Germline CDR1 LGHNA, CDR2 YSLEER. The DNA for the CDR3 is TGCACCAGCAGCCAAGATTTAGCACAGCAAGAGACCCAGTACTTC. The encoded protein is CTSSQDLAQQETQYF.

With respect to this clonotype: A much larger clone sits a single nucleotide away, making a read error possible. This chain links TRBV29-1 with TRBJ1-1; D gene uncertain. V was pared by 2 bases and J by 3 bases, with 10 bases between. Germline V gene lookup returns CDR1 SQVTM and CDR2 ANQGSEA. This CDR3 contains 13 residues. The CDR3 DNA sequence: TGCAGCGTTGAAAGGGTGGCGGACACTGAAGCTTTCTTT. Translated, it gives CSVERVADTEAFF.

As to this clonotype: The germline gene is not matched at one end of the junction; a read error may be the cause. This chain connects TRBV14 to TRBJ2-1; TRBD1 matches 8 bases. From germline, CDR1 is SGHDN and CDR2 FVKESK. The CDR3 runs 13 residues. CDR3 coding DNA: TGTACCAGCAGCTCGGACAGGGATGGTGAACAGTTCTTC. Protein: CTSSSDRDGEQFF.

This clonotype was seen a few times. A junction boundary mismatches the germline segment, possibly from a read error. The chain joins TRBV20-1 to TRBJ1-2, with 7 bases fitting TRBD1. Per the germline V gene, CDR1 is DFQATT and CDR2 is SNEGSKA (reference sequence). CDR3 length: 13 residues. DNA for the CDR3: TGCGGTGCTGAGGCAGGGGGAATCTATGGCTACACCTTC. Its translation is CGAEAGGIYGYTF.

This clonotype occurred many times. This chain connects TRBV4-2 to TRBJ1-2; D uncertain. The CDR3 runs 13 residues. V was clipped by 3 bases and J by 8 bases, with 13 bases between them. Germline CDR1 reads LGHNA; CDR2 reads YNFKEQ. The CDR3 loop reads CASSHYGGDGYTF. The CDR3 DNA reads as TGTGCCAGCAGCCATTATGGAGGCGACGGCTACACCTTC.

The chain recombines TRBV11-2 with TRBJ2-7; D is perhaps TRBD2 (6 bases). Germline V gives CDR1 SGHAT, CDR2 FQNNGV. Trimming pared 8 bases from V and 0 bases from J, leaving 20 bases between. The CDR3 loop spans 16 amino acids. The CDR3 nucleotides read TGTGCCAGCCCCGTCGGGGAGCGGGTAAACTCCTACGAGCAGTACTTC. Its translation is CASPVGERVNSYEQYF.

In the case of this clonotype: Its ends do not fully match the called genes, so a read error is possible. The chain joins TRBV11-1 to TRBJ1-1, with D uncertain. Germline assignment: CDR1 SGHAT and CDR2 FQDESV (reference sequence). The CDR3 has 15 residues. The CDR3 bases are TGTGCCAGCAGTTTGGAGATACACCTGAACACTCAAGCTTTCTTT. Its translation: CASSLEIHLNTQAFF.

This clonotype was detected only once. Since a much larger clone is just one base distant, this may be a read error. The V gene is TRBV4-1, the J gene TRBJ2-3; unclear D gene. The CDR3 is 17 amino acids. Germline-derived CDR1 and CDR2 are MGHRA and YSYEKL. In DNA form, the CDR3 reads TGCGCCAACAGCCAAGATAGCCAGGAATTTTACACAGATACGCAGTATTTT. It encodes CANSQDSQEFYTDTQYF.

Points on this clonotype: The junction does not match germline at one end; this may be a read error. The chain combines TRBV4-2 with TRBJ2-5; 7 positions match TRBD2. The assigned J gene may be wrong: the sequence end matches TRBJ2-1 better. Germline V CDR1 and CDR2: LGHNA, YNFKEQ. The CDR3 covers 14 residues. DNA of the CDR3: TGTACCAGCAGCGGGGAGGTAGACTACAATGTGCAGTTCTTC. Translating gives CTSSGEVDYNVQFF.

Points on this clonotype: Possible read error: a much larger clone is one base away. V gene TRBV6-5 combines with J gene TRBJ1-6, with D hard to call. Germline-derived CDR1 and CDR2 are MNHEY and SVGAGI. This CDR3 contains 16 residues. CDR3 nucleotide sequence: TGTGCCAGCAGCCGAAGACCTCTCGAGCCAAATTTACCCCTCCACTTT. It specifies CASSRRPLEPNLPLHF.

This clonotype is a singleton in its sample. The junction differs from germline at one of its ends, possibly a read error. The chain recombines TRBV6-1 with TRBJ2-2; 10 bases fit TRBD1. Germline-derived CDR1 and CDR2 are MNHNS and SASEGT. This CDR3 is built from 17 residues. The CDR3 loop is CDSSPLPGQGDTGELFF. The CDR3 DNA sequence: TGTGACAGCAGTCCCCTTCCTGGACAGGGGGATACCGGGGAGCTGTTTTTT.

This clonotype was seen many times. This chain connects TRBV20-1 to TRBJ2-3, with D perhaps TRBD2 (5 bases). The germline V gene encodes CDR1 DFQATT and CDR2 SNEGSKA (reference sequence). The CDR3 consists of 15 residues. V was cut by 0 bases and J by 2 bases, with 12 bases left in between. The CDR3 reads CSARDQKRITDTQYF. CDR3 in DNA: TGCAGTGCTAGAGATCAGAAGCGGATCACAGATACGCAGTATTTT.

Only one count was recorded for this clonotype. This likely comes from a read error, as the CDR3 has no conserved phenylalanine or tryptophan at its end. This chain joins TRBV5-4 and TRBJ2-3; no definite D call. CDR3 length equals 14 residues. Germline CDR1 is SGHNT and CDR2 is YYREEE (reference sequence). The DNA of the CDR3 is TGTGCCGGCAGATCTGACTTGAGAACAGATACGCAGTATCTT. As protein: CAGRSDLRTDTQYL.

The genes are TRBV4-2 and TRBJ1-3, with D possibly matching TRBD1 (5 bases). V was shortened by 5 bases and J by 4 bases, with 18 bases between the two germline ends. Germline CDR1 and CDR2: LGHNA and YNFKEQ. The CDR3 is 16 amino acids. CDR3 in DNA: TGTGCCAGCAGCTACTTTACGGGGGAGGCGGGAAACACCATATATTTT. As protein: CASSYFTGEAGNTIYF.

This chain connects TRBV11-3 to TRBJ2-1; 7 bases fit TRBD2. CDR1 is SGHNT and CDR2 is YENEEA in the germline V gene. There are 17 residues in the CDR3. Germline trimming cut 4 bases from V and 9 bases from J; bases unmatched to any gene: 18. DNA of the CDR3: TGTGCCAGCAGCTCACAGTTGACTAGCTGGAGCCACAGTGAGCAGTTCTTC. Translation: CASSSQLTSWSHSEQFF.

On this clonotype: The final CDR3 position lacks the conserved phenylalanine or tryptophan, pointing to a likely read error. The chain joins TRBV28 to TRBJ2-1; a weak D match, TRBD2 (6 bases). CDR3 length: 15 amino acids. V was clipped by 4 bases and J by 5 bases, with 15 bases between them. Germline V gives CDR1 MDHEN, CDR2 SYDVKM. Here the CDR3 reads CASSYFGLANNEQFS. The CDR3, as DNA: TGTGCCAGCAGTTATTTTGGCCTAGCGAACAATGAGCAGTTCTCC.

Note on this clonotype: The CDR3 ends on some other residue instead of the conserved phenylalanine or tryptophan, so this is likely a read error. This rearrangement joins TRBV20-1 to TRBJ2-1, with TRBD2 identical over 12 bases. The CDR3 extends over 17 amino acids. Germline CDR1 is DFQATT and CDR2 is SNEGSKA (reference sequence). After removal of 0 bases from V and 5 bases from J, the junction contained 8 bases not matched to a gene. The CDR3 DNA is TGCAGTGCTAGAGATGCGTCTAGCGGGAGGGGGCACAATGAGCAGTTCTTG. It is translated as CSARDASSGRGHNEQFL.

The sample holds one count of this clonotype. An end of the junction does not agree with germline; a read error may underlie this. The gene calls are TRBV12-3 or TRBV12-4 and TRBJ2-7; no firm D call. The CDR3 totals 11 residues. The CDR3 DNA follows: TGTGCCAACAGTGTTATTCGAGAGCAGTACTTC. Protein: CANSVIREQYF.

Details on this clonotype: Likely a read error: the CDR3 ends without its conserved phenylalanine or tryptophan. The V gene is TRBV4-3, the J gene TRBJ1-2; D is unclear. This CDR3 contains 14 residues. Germline assignment: CDR1 LGHNA and CDR2 YSLEER. The CDR3 is CASSQDLGVDGYTS. CDR3 nucleotides: TGCGCCAGTAGCCAAGACCTGGGAGTTGATGGCTACACCTCC.

A note on this clonotype: The junction differs from germline at one of its ends, possibly a read error. The V gene is TRBV28, the J gene TRBJ2-3; D unresolved. There are 15 residues in the CDR3. CDR1 is MDHEN and CDR2 is SYDVKM in the germline V gene. This chain's CDR3 is CASSLHSCHTDTQCF. The CDR3 DNA sequence: TGTGCCAGCAGTTTACATAGCTGCCACACAGATACGCAGTGTTTT.

This clonotype was detected only once. The chain is built from TRBV11-3 and TRBJ2-1; 8 positions agree with TRBD1. Germline loops: CDR1 SGHNT, CDR2 YENEEA. CDR3 length: 16 amino acids. V shed 3 bases, J shed 6 bases, and the junction held 10 bases outside the gene matches. The CDR3 DNA reads as TGTGCCAGCAGCTTCACGGACAGGGCGTGGTCCAATGAGCAGTTCTTC. Protein: CASSFTDRAWSNEQFF.

In the case of this clonotype: Possible read error: a much larger clone is one base away. This chain joins TRBV4-2 and TRBJ2-1; D is unclear. Germline V lookup: CDR1 LGHNA, CDR2 YNFKEQ. There are 15 residues in the CDR3. CDR3 in DNA: TGTGCCAGCAGCCGCGGATTGACATCCAGCAATGTGCAGTTCTTC. Translation: CASSRGLTSSNVQFF.